One sample yielded the 27 T cell receptor beta chains listed below, sequenced in a study of blood T cells in healthy people across ages. Through a sample-barcoded 5' primer and a J-beta primer mix, a second PCR was run for roughly 7 to 12 cycles. TCRdb reprocessed the 5' RACE reads via MiXCR and lists one record per CDR3 protein. The sample comprises around 790,000 distinct CDR3 sequences, roughly 44% of which are singletons, and nearly 20% rests with the top ten. Sequencing was carried out using blood. The receptors shown here come from a man aged 55 to 70 in good health.

The rearrangement joins TRBV30 to TRBJ1-1; 9 nucleotides match TRBD1. The CDR3 loop spans 14 amino acids. Germline CDR1 is GTSNPN and CDR2 is SVGIG (reference sequence). Losses at the gene ends were 1 base for V and 5 bases for J; bases not matched to a gene: 5. The CDR3 DNA is TGTGCCTGGAGTGCCGGGACAGGGTTTACTGAAGCTTTCTTT. Its translation is CAWSAGTGFTEAFF.

This clonotype was counted only a few times. The J gene is TRBJ2-7, the V gene TRBV20-1; D is ambiguous. There are 13 residues in the CDR3. V was shortened by 0 bases and J by 2 bases, with 8 bases between the two germline ends. Germline values: CDR1 DFQATT, CDR2 SNEGSKA (reference sequence). CDR3 amino acids: CSARENGAYEQYF. CDR3 bases: TGCAGTGCTAGAGAGAACGGCGCCTACGAGCAGTACTTC.

This clonotype has more than one count but fewer than ten. The chain joins TRBV5-1 to TRBJ2-7; 9 bases agree with TRBD1. The CDR3 is 18 residues long. J gave up 0 bases and V 1 base, and 11 bases lay outside the gene matches. Germline CDR1 is SGHRS and CDR2 is YFSETQ. The CDR3 DNA follows: TGCGCCAGCAGCTTGATTCCCTGGACAGGGGCTTACTCCTACGAGCAGTACTTC. It encodes CASSLIPWTGAYSYEQYF. Full variable domain (remainder filled in from reference TRBV5-1 and TRBJ2-7): KAGVTQTPRYLIKTRGQQVTLSCSPISGHRSVSWYQQTPGQGLQFLFEYFSETQRNKGNFPGRFSGRQFSNSRSEMNVSTLELGDSALYLCASSLIPWTGAYSYEQYFGPGTRLTVT.

This chain joins TRBV12-3 or TRBV12-4 and TRBJ2-7, with 8 bases fitting TRBD2. This CDR3 region has 14 residues. V shed 5 bases, J shed 1 base, and the junction held 4 bases outside the gene matches. CDR3 residues: CASSAGLVSYEQYF. In DNA form, the CDR3 reads TGTGCCAGCAGTGCGGGACTAGTTTCCTACGAGCAGTACTTC.

CDR3: CASSFPLRRAGGTGELFF. CDR3 sequence (DNA): TGTGCCAGCAGTTTCCCCCTCCGGCGAGCGGGGGGCACCGGGGAGCTGTTTTTT. The genes are TRBV12-3 or TRBV12-4 and TRBJ2-2, with TRBD2 identical over 9 bases. The CDR3 loop spans 18 amino acids. The J segment lost 4 bases and the V segment lost 3 bases, leaving 12 bases of the junction unmatched.

This clonotype appeared a few times. This chain uses TRBV20-1 with TRBJ2-3, with a possible D match to TRBD1 (6 bases). Looked up from germline, CDR1 is DFQATT and CDR2 is SNEGSKA (reference sequence). The CDR3 has 13 residues. The V end lost 3 bases, the J end lost 2 bases, and 9 bases lay between the germline ends. This CDR3 reads CSARTGLTDTQYF. The CDR3 DNA reads TGCAGTGCTAGGACAGGCCTCACAGATACGCAGTATTTT.

For this clonotype: One base away lies a much larger clone, so this may be a sequencing read error. This rearrangement joins TRBV20-1 to TRBJ2-6; 10 nucleotides match TRBD2. J gave up 4 bases and V 1 base, and 10 bases lay outside the gene matches. Germline V CDR1 and CDR2: DFQATT, SNEGSKA (reference sequence). This CDR3 contains 18 residues. Here the CDR3 reads CSARARPSGGLGANVLTF. The CDR3 coding sequence is TGCAGTGCTAGAGCTAGGCCTAGCGGGGGTCTGGGGGCCAACGTCCTGACTTTC.

The chain has TRBV28 and TRBJ2-7; 7 bases are a match to TRBD2. V trimming: 7 bases; J trimming: 3 bases; junction bases outside the gene matches: 12. This CDR3 is built from 15 residues. Looked up from germline, CDR1 is MDHEN and CDR2 is SYDVKM. The CDR3 region is CASTVYGGTHYEQYF. As DNA, the CDR3 is TGTGCCAGCACCGTATACGGGGGGACTCACTACGAGCAGTACTTC.

The chain carries TRBV4-3 and TRBJ2-5; TRBD2 is a possible D gene (6 bases). The V end lost 0 bases, the J end lost 3 bases, and 14 bases lay between the germline ends. Per germline, CDR1 LGHNA and CDR2 YSLEER. CDR3 size: 16 residues. This chain's CDR3 is CASSQERRGREETQYF. The CDR3 DNA is TGCGCCAGCAGCCAAGAAAGGCGGGGAAGGGAAGAGACCCAGTACTTC.

This clonotype was detected a few times. The gene calls are TRBV6-5 and TRBJ2-3; D remains ambiguous. The CDR3 consists of 16 residues. Per the germline V gene, CDR1 is MNHEY and CDR2 is SVGAGI. V was clipped by 6 bases and J by 0 bases, with 16 bases between them. Here the CDR3 DNA reads TGTGCCAGCAGCTCCCTCATGGGGTGGAGCACAGATACGCAGTATTTT. As protein: CASSSLMGWSTDTQYF.

About this clonotype itself: A much larger clonotype is one base distant, so this may be a read error. This chain joins TRBV27 and TRBJ2-7; the D gene is possibly TRBD1 (6 bases). V lost 7 bases, J lost 1 base, and 14 bases lay in between. Germline CDR1 MNHEY, CDR2 SMNVEV (reference sequence). The CDR3 spans 14 residues. This CDR3 is CASKPDRRSYEQYF. As DNA, the CDR3 is TGTGCCAGCAAACCGGACAGAAGATCCTACGAGCAGTACTTC.

This clonotype was counted only a few times. The rearrangement links TRBV3-1 to TRBJ1-2; the D is unclear. The ends were cut back, 6 bases at V and 6 bases at J, with 11 bases in the middle. Germline loops: CDR1 LGHDT, CDR2 YNNKEL (reference sequence). CDR3 size: 12 residues. CDR3: CASSTVSNGYTF. CDR3 DNA sequence: TGTGCCAGCAGTACAGTCTCTAATGGCTACACCTTC.

This clonotype turned up a few times. The chain couples TRBV14 to TRBJ1-2; 10 bases align to TRBD1. Germline V CDR1 and CDR2: SGHDN, FVKESK. The CDR3 runs 15 residues. J gave up 6 bases and V 5 bases, and 9 bases lay outside the gene matches. CDR3 sequence reads: CASSRSTGGLDGYTF. For the CDR3, the DNA is TGTGCCAGCAGCAGATCGACAGGGGGCTTAGATGGCTACACCTTC.

The genes are TRBV6-1 and TRBJ2-5, with D perhaps being TRBD1 or TRBD2 (5 bases each). Per germline, CDR1 MNHNS and CDR2 SASEGT. V was shortened by 3 bases and J by 4 bases, with 18 bases between the two germline ends. The CDR3 has 16 residues. The CDR3 DNA reads as TGTGCCAGCAGTGATCACGGACATGGGGCGGGAGAGACCCAGTACTTC. Its protein product is CASSDHGHGAGETQYF.

This clonotype was seen a single time. This rearrangement joins TRBV6-5 to TRBJ2-7; 9 nucleotides match TRBD1. V was pared by 5 bases and J by 6 bases, with 5 bases of the junction left unmatched. This CDR3 contains 13 residues. The germline gives CDR1 MNHEY, CDR2 SVGAGI. This CDR3 reads CASSGTGLSEQYF. The CDR3 DNA is TGTGCCAGCAGTGGGACAGGGCTGAGCGAGCAGTACTTC.

Comments on this clonotype: The junction departs from germline at one end; a sequencing error may be responsible. V gene TRBV7-9 combines with J gene TRBJ2-1; TRBD2 is a possible D gene (6 bases). The CDR3 has 14 amino acids. Germline V gene lookup returns CDR1 SEHNR and CDR2 FQNEAQ (reference sequence). CDR3 region: CASRIRTNYDEQFF. The CDR3 DNA is TGTGCCAGCAGAATAAGGACTAACTACGATGAGCAGTTCTTC.

V is TRBV20-1 and J is TRBJ2-5, with D possibly called TRBD1 or TRBD2 (7 bases each). The DNA end is a closer match to TRBJ2-7, so the J assignment may be wrong. Germline CDR1 is DFQATT and CDR2 is SNEGSKA (reference sequence). The CDR3 has 14 residues. Here the CDR3 reads CSARALQGGYEQYF. The CDR3 nucleotides are TGCAGTGCTAGGGCCCTCCAGGGGGGGTACGAGCAGTACTTC.

At least ten counts were recorded for this clonotype. The chain carries TRBV6-5 and TRBJ2-5; D gene uncertain. The CDR3 totals 15 residues. Per germline, CDR1 MNHEY and CDR2 SVGAGI. The ends were cut back, 0 bases at V and 2 bases at J, with 10 bases in the middle. Here the CDR3 DNA reads TGTGCCAGCAGTTACTCGTCTACCAGACAAGAGACCCAGTACTTC. Residues: CASSYSSTRQETQYF.

This clonotype has more than one count but fewer than ten. The chain uses TRBV5-1 and TRBJ2-5, with D tentatively TRBD2 (5 bases). V lost 3 bases, J lost 2 bases, and 8 bases lay in between. Germline V lookup: CDR1 SGHRS, CDR2 YFSETQ. The CDR3 totals 13 residues. The CDR3 region has the DNA TGCGCCAGCAGCTACCCGGGACAAGAGACCCAGTACTTC. This gives the protein CASSYPGQETQYF.

The J gene is TRBJ2-7, the V gene TRBV20-1; TRBD2 matches 7 bases. V shed 0 bases, J shed 5 bases, and the junction held 7 bases outside the gene matches. CDR3 length equals 14 residues. Germline V gene data show CDR1 as DFQATT and CDR2 as SNEGSKA (reference sequence). The CDR3: CSARDGTKADEQYF. CDR3 nucleotide sequence: TGCAGTGCTAGAGACGGGACTAAGGCCGACGAGCAGTACTTC.

The chain carries TRBV20-1 and TRBJ2-5; tentatively, D is TRBD1 (5 bases). Trimming took off 3 bases at V and 4 bases at J, with 15 bases between the two ends. The CDR3 runs to 14 residues. Germline V gene data show CDR1 as DFQATT and CDR2 as SNEGSKA (reference sequence). Written as DNA, the CDR3 is TGCAGTGCTAGGGGTAAAGGGGCCCCAGAGACCCAGTACTTC. Its translation: CSARGKGAPETQYF.

This sequence joins TRBV20-1 and TRBJ2-7; 8 bases are shared with TRBD1. Germline CDR1 and CDR2: DFQATT and SNEGSKA (reference sequence). The junction had 6 bases not matched to a gene; V was cut back by 3 bases and J by 2 bases. This CDR3 spans 14 amino acids. CDR3: CSASSATGAYEQYF. CDR3 in DNA: TGCAGTGCTAGTTCGGCGACAGGGGCCTACGAGCAGTACTTC.

The chain combines TRBV6-5 with TRBJ1-2; no firm D call. The CDR3 is 12 amino acids. Deletions cut 0 bases from V and 7 bases from J, with 6 bases between. Germline CDR1 reads MNHEY; CDR2 reads SVGAGI. The CDR3 bases are TGTGCCAGCAGTTACTCAGGGATTGGCTACACCTTC. This codes for CASSYSGIGYTF.

The V gene is TRBV5-1, the J gene TRBJ1-5; D remains ambiguous. Trimming shortened V by 0 bases and J by 3 bases, and 10 bases separated the two germline ends. The CDR3 has 15 residues. CDR1 is SGHRS and CDR2 is YFSETQ in the germline V gene. The chain's CDR3 is CASSLGLSDNQPQHF. The CDR3 nucleotides read TGCGCCAGCAGCTTGGGGTTGTCAGACAATCAGCCCCAGCATTTT.

Points on this clonotype: One end of the junction is discordant with germline, which a read error may explain. The chain carries TRBV12-3 or TRBV12-4 and TRBJ1-2, with unresolved D. The CDR3 is 11 residues long. This CDR3 reads CVSSLAEDYTF. The CDR3 DNA is TGTGTCAGCAGTTTAGCCGAGGACTACACCTTC.

The chain has TRBV20-1 and TRBJ1-2; D not resolved. Per the germline V gene, CDR1 is DFQATT and CDR2 is SNEGSKA (reference sequence). This CDR3 is 15 amino acids long. V lost 6 bases and J lost 0, with 17 bases in between. CDR3 coding DNA: TGCAGTGCCAAGATTCCAGGAACTTCTAACTATGGCTACACCTTC. Residues: CSAKIPGTSNYGYTF.

The table lists this clonotype with many counts. The rearrangement joins TRBV28 to TRBJ2-7; 11 bases align to TRBD2. CDR3 length equals 15 residues. Germline values: CDR1 MDHEN, CDR2 SYDVKM. After removal of 5 bases from V and 2 bases from J, the junction contained 5 bases not matched to a gene. DNA of the CDR3: TGTGCCAGCAGTCCCGGGACTAGCGGAACCTACGAGCAGTACTTC. Encoded protein: CASSPGTSGTYEQYF.